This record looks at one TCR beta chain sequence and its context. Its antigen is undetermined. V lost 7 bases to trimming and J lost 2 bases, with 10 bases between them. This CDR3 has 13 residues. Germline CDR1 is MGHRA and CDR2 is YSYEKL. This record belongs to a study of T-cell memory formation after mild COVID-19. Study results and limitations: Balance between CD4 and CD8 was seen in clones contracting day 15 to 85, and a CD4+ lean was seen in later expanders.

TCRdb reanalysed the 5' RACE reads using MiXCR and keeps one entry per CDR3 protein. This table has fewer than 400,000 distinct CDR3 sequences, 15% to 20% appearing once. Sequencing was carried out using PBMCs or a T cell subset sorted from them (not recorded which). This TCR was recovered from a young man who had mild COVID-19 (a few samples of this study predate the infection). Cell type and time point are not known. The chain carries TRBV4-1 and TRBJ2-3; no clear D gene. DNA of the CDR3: TGCGCCAGCACTACGGCATACACAGATACGCAGTATTTT. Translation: CASTTAYTDTQYF.